This record looks at one T cell receptor beta chain sequence and its context. V lost 3 bases to trimming and J lost 6 bases, with 15 bases between them. This CDR3 spans 15 amino acids. In germline, CDR1 is LNHDA, CDR2 SQIVND (reference sequence). This specimen comes from a study of blood T cell repertoires in COVID-19. Study-wide context: Acute and convalescent COVID-19 specimens originated in the United States, Italy and Spain.

Per the original methods: Amplified reference gene primers provided the basis for estimating nucleated cell counts. Using immunoSEQ multiplex PCR, the repertoire was profiled, and TCRdb retains in-frame clones only, with some absent. From that table come the V and J calls and clone size; the DNA was used to work out D and trimming. The table shows about 210,000 clones, with approximately 82% occurring only once. The chain recombines TRBV19 with TRBJ1-5; TRBD1 might be the D (6 bases). The TCR sequence derives from a woman aged 50 to 60 with acute or convalescent COVID-19. The sequencing input was peripheral blood. The CDR3 loop reads CASSMRQGRGQPQHF. CDR3 DNA sequence: TGTGCCAGTAGTATGAGGCAGGGGAGGGGTCAGCCCCAGCATTTT.